This TCR beta chain was sequenced in a study of neurological immune-mediated disorders. Many counts were recorded for this clonotype. The CDR3 length is 14 residues. CDR1 SGHTA and CDR2 FQGTGA come from the germline V gene. Trimming took off 2 bases at V and 4 bases at J, with 9 bases between the two ends. TCRdb recomputed calls from the 5' RACE reads with MiXCR, one row per CDR3 protein. The table includes more than 40,000 distinct CDR3 sequences, roughly 3.2% detected once. This clonotype was obtained from a woman aged 50 to 65 with multiple sclerosis. Sequencing was carried out using PBMCs. The chain links TRBV7-3 to TRBJ2-1; the D gene is possibly TRBD2 (6 bases). The CDR3 is CASSLGSGYNEQFF. As DNA, the CDR3 is TGTGCCAGCAGCTTAGGTAGCGGTTACAATGAGCAGTTCTTC.